The present T cell receptor (beta chain) was sequenced within a study of siplizumab effects on memory and regulatory T cells. The V gene's germline CDR1 is SGHTA and CDR2 FQGNSA. V gave up 1 base and J gave up 4 bases, with 12 bases separating them. The CDR3 contains 15 residues. Approximately 10^5 TCR templates underwent assay in every sample. TCRdb's copy holds only in-frame clones and misses some; the assay was immunoSEQ multiplex PCR. The profile shows about 100,000 clones, 80% to 95% of them singletons. Sequencing input: CD4+ T cells sorted from blood. This TCR came from a human donor in good health. Some clones in this sample may be carry-over from other donors' samples. This chain links TRBV7-2 with TRBJ2-3; no clear D gene. As DNA, the CDR3 is TGTGCCAGCAGCTTAGTTGGTAATCAGGCAGATACGCAGTATTTT. The encoded protein is CASSLVGNQADTQYF.